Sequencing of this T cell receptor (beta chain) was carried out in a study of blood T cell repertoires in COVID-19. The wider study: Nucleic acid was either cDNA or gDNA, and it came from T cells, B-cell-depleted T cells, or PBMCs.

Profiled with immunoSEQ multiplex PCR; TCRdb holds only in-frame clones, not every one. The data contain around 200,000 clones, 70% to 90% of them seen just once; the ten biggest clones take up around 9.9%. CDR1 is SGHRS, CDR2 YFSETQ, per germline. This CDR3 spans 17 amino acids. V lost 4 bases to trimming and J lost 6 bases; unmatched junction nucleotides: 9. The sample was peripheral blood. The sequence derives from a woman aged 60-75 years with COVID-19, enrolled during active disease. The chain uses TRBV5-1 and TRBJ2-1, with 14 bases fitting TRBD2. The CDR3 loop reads CASSPGTSGRGGNEQFF. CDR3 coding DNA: TGCGCCAGCAGCCCCGGGACTAGCGGGAGAGGTGGCAATGAGCAGTTCTTC.